This T cell receptor beta chain was retrieved from a study of T cell repertoires in cytomegalovirus infection. Note on this clonotype: What it binds is unknown.

A single record per CDR3 protein comes from TCRdb applying MiXCR to the reads. Among 370,000 or so distinct CDR3 sequences listed, just under 35% were seen once. The V segment lost 7 bases and the J segment 5 bases; nucleotides outside the gene matches: 2. The CDR3 runs 13 residues. Germline CDR1 is SNHLY and CDR2 is FYNNEI. The study, taken as a whole, reports: What dominated the ex vivo response were HLA-C-restricted CMV-specific TCR beta clonotypes.

This sequence was found in a human donor in good health (CMV status not recorded). Some clones in this sample may be carry-over from other donors' samples. The material was cultured PBMCs, obtained from culture after CMV antigen stimulation. This rearrangement joins TRBV2 to TRBJ2-1; 10 nucleotides line up with TRBD2. The CDR3 nucleotides read TGTGCCAGCACCGGACTAGCGGACAATGAGCAGTTCTTC. Translation: CASTGLADNEQFF. Combining the CDR3 with reference TRBV2 and TRBJ2-1 gives the whole variable domain EPEVTQTPSHQVTQMGQEVILRCVPISNHLYFYWYRQILGQKVEFLVSFYNNEISEKSEIFDDQFSVERPDGSNFTLKIRSTKLEDSAMYFCASTGLADNEQFFGPGTRLTVL.